This T cell receptor (beta chain) originates from a study of identical twins. Study-level points and caveats: Insertions were fewer in abundant cord blood beta clonotypes, whereas memory repertoires showed none of this pattern.

Unique molecular identifiers were present on the cDNA, and a universal primer site came from template switching. TCRdb called the 5' RACE reads again in MiXCR, with one record for every CDR3 protein. The table records about 100,000 distinct CDR3 sequences, under 6.5% of them present only once. This clonotype was recorded many times. Antigen specificity is unknown. There are 14 residues in the CDR3. Trimming stripped 11 bases from V and 0 bases from J, with 16 bases between. The chain carries TRBV12-3 or TRBV12-4 and TRBJ1-1; D is unresolved. This receptor was identified in a woman between 45 and 65 years old in good health. The specimen sequenced was memory T cells sorted from blood. This CDR3 reads CACKAQSMNTEAFF. The CDR3, as DNA: TGTGCCTGCAAGGCGCAGAGCATGAACACTGAAGCTTTCTTT.